This T cell receptor (beta chain) came from a study of T cell responses to AZD1222 COVID-19 vaccine. Study conclusions and caveats: Most donors were white British and more were female, and clonal diversity was possibly underestimated. Nearly half of the spike-specific TCRs reportedly recognize variant regions that carry no mutations. Across spike, vaccine-associated CD4 TCRs were found, dominant at 160-218 and 743-854. Repertoire sampling occurred only after the peak T cell response.

The repertoire was sequenced with immunoSEQ multiplex PCR; TCRdb's copy has only in-frame clones and lacks some. The sample lists around 130,000 clones; about 93% were seen once. The CDR3 runs to 12 residues. The V end was cut by 0 bases, the J end by 8 bases, with 9 bases between. Germline-derived CDR1 and CDR2 are GTSNPN and SVGIG (reference sequence). Note on this clone: The antigen is unknown.

V and J are TRBV30 and TRBJ2-3; the D is unclear. The receptor comes from an adult in good health. Specimen: peripheral blood, collected on day 0 of AZD1222 vaccination. In nucleotides, the CDR3 is TGTGCCTGGAGTGTAGGGCTGACTACGCAGTATTTT. Protein sequence: CAWSVGLTTQYF.